This entry lists 17 T cell receptor beta chains sequenced from one sample in a study of blood T cells in healthy people across ages (dated by TCRdb to the mid-2010s). The library was obtained by 5' RACE. Sequencing relied on an Illumina HiSeq 2500. A second PCR of about 6 to 12 cycles was run with a J-beta primer mix and a sample-barcoded 5' primer. TCRdb's own reprocessing of the public reads used fastp at Q25 and MiXCR and kept productive beta chains. Each entry is one CDR3 protein sequence, shown with its most common DNA and genes. Across this sample there are about 780,000 distinct CDR3 sequences, with around a quarter seen only once. Of the sample, 2.5% to 3.5% falls within the top ten clones. Separately, the same data were catalogued under a study of T cells of mothers and their children.

Sequencing was done on a sample of blood. These receptors came from a boy younger than 18 in good health.

The sample holds a few counts of this clonotype. The V call is TRBV6-2 or TRBV6-3, the J call TRBJ2-5, with a tentative D call TRBD1 (5 bases). The DNA end favors TRBJ2-7, so the J call may be wrong. CDR1 and CDR2 (germline): MNHEY, SVGEGT. The CDR3 runs 16 residues. The CDR3 coding sequence is TGTGCCAGCAGCAAAACCCAGGGATCTCCTACCCACGAGCAGTACTTC. As protein: CASSKTQGSPTHEQYF.

This clonotype was seen only a few times. The chain couples TRBV11-2 to TRBJ1-2; 8 bases map to TRBD1. After removal of 6 bases from V and 2 bases from J, the junction contained 5 bases not matched to a gene. Germline CDR1 and CDR2: SGHAT and FQNNGV. This CDR3 is built from 14 residues. Here the CDR3 reads CASRPDRGNYGYTF. In nucleotides, the CDR3 is TGTGCCAGCAGACCAGACAGGGGCAACTATGGCTACACCTTC.

As regards this clonotype: A junction boundary mismatches the germline segment, possibly from a read error. V and J are TRBV5-1 and TRBJ1-1; D unresolved. CDR1 is SGHRS and CDR2 is YFSETQ in the germline V gene. The CDR3 totals 13 residues. The CDR3 DNA sequence: TGCGCCAGCAGCTTTCAGGAGAACATTGAAGCTTTCTTT. It specifies CASSFQENIEAFF. Based on the CDR3 plus reference TRBV5-1 and TRBJ1-1, the full variable domain is KAGVTQTPRYLIKTRGQQVTLSCSPISGHRSVSWYQQTPGQGLQFLFEYFSETQRNKGNFPGRFSGRQFSNSRSEMNVSTLELGDSALYLCASSFQENIEAFFGQGTRLTVV.

Of note for this clonotype: A single base separates this from a much larger clone, so it may be a read error. The chain uses TRBV2 and TRBJ2-7, with TRBD2 matching over 12 bases. Per germline, CDR1 SNHLY and CDR2 FYNNEI. This CDR3 comprises 15 residues. V was clipped by 4 bases and J by 2 bases; unmatched bases: 3. The CDR3 loop is CASSATSGGAYEQYF. The CDR3 DNA reads as TGTGCCAGCAGTGCGACTAGCGGGGGAGCCTACGAGCAGTACTTC. Full variable domain (remainder filled in from reference TRBV2 and TRBJ2-7): EPEVTQTPSHQVTQMGQEVILRCVPISNHLYFYWYRQILGQKVEFLVSFYNNEISEKSEIFDDQFSVERPDGSNFTLKIRSTKLEDSAMYFCASSATSGGAYEQYFGPGTRLTVT.

This clonotype showed up many times. CDR3 nucleotide sequence: TGTGCCAGCAGCCTAAACTCTGGAAACACCATATATTTT. Protein product: CASSLNSGNTIYF. The rearrangement uses TRBV12-3 or TRBV12-4 and TRBJ1-3, with D unclear. Trimming took off 6 bases at V and 0 bases at J, with 6 bases between the two ends. CDR3 length: 13 residues.

The chain links TRBV6-1 to TRBJ2-7; D is undetermined. This CDR3 has 15 residues. Looked up from germline, CDR1 is MNHNS and CDR2 is SASEGT. Deletions cut 0 bases from V and 3 bases from J, with 12 bases between. The CDR3 sequence is CASSEALEDGYEQYF. CDR3 DNA: TGTGCCAGCAGTGAAGCGCTAGAGGACGGCTACGAGCAGTACTTC.

V is TRBV12-3 or TRBV12-4 and J is TRBJ2-5, with 8 bases lining up with TRBD2. The CDR3 is made up of 17 amino acids. V shed 6 bases and J 2 bases; nucleotides not matched to a gene: 14. The CDR3 region is CASRRREASGQQETQYF. The CDR3 bases are TGTGCCAGCAGAAGAAGGGAGGCTAGCGGGCAGCAAGAGACCCAGTACTTC.

This clonotype was counted a few times. The chain carries TRBV19 and TRBJ1-4, with D uncertain. The CDR3 has 12 residues. Germline assignment: CDR1 LNHDA and CDR2 SQIVND (reference sequence). V shed 2 bases and J shed 7 bases, with 5 bases lying between them. In DNA form, the CDR3 reads TGTGCCAGTAGTATATGGGGTGAAAAACTGTTTTTT. This gives the protein CASSIWGEKLFF. Full variable domain (rest looked up from reference TRBV19 and TRBJ1-4): DGGITQSPKYLFRKEGQNVTLSCEQNLNHDAMYWYRQDPGQGLRLIYYSQIVNDFQKGDIAEGYSVSREKKESFPLTVTSAQKNPTAFYLCASSIWGEKLFFGSGTQLSVL.

In this sample, this clonotype turned up a few times. This rearrangement joins TRBV6-5 to TRBJ2-1, with D perhaps matching TRBD1 or TRBD2 (5 bases each). The J call is doubtful: the DNA matches TRBJ2-7 better. From germline, CDR1 is MNHEY and CDR2 SVGAGI. There are 14 residues in the CDR3. The CDR3 region is CASSYWDPSYEQYF. For the CDR3, the DNA is TGTGCCAGCAGTTACTGGGACCCATCCTACGAGCAGTACTTC.

The V and J genes are TRBV24-1 and TRBJ1-5; D call uncertain. CDR1 is KGHDR, CDR2 SFDVKD, per germline. The germline V and J ends were trimmed by 7 bases and 6 bases, with 6 bases remaining between them. The CDR3 spans 11 residues. This chain's CDR3 is CATRDAQPQHF. The DNA of the CDR3 is TGTGCCACCAGGGATGCTCAGCCCCAGCATTTT.

The chain carries TRBV5-5 and TRBJ2-7, with no clear D. With 4 bases removed from V and 10 bases from J, the gap between germline ends came to 12 bases. CDR3 size: 11 residues. Germline lookup yields CDR1 SGHKS and CDR2 YYEKEE (reference sequence). The CDR3 protein is CASSLGYQQYF. DNA of the CDR3: TGTGCCAGCAGCCTCGGATACCAACAGTACTTC.

Regarding this clonotype: At one boundary the junction diverges from the germline segment, which might be a read error. The rearrangement uses TRBV13 and TRBJ2-5, with D perhaps being TRBD1 or TRBD2 (5 bases each). The J call may be faulty, since TRBJ2-1 better matches the DNA end. Germline-derived CDR1 and CDR2 are PRHDT and FYEKMQ (reference sequence). The CDR3 contains 13 residues. In nucleotides, the CDR3 is TGTGCCAGCTGCTTCCCCGAGGGGTATGAGCAGTTCTTC. It codes for CASCFPEGYEQFF.

This chain uses TRBV10-3 with TRBJ2-5, with a weak D call TRBD2 (6 bases). The CDR3 length is 13 residues. Trimming stripped 6 bases from V and 0 bases from J, with 8 bases between. CDR1 is ENHRY, CDR2 SYGVKD, per germline. CDR3 sequence: CAIRGGNQETQYF. In DNA form, the CDR3 reads TGTGCCATCAGGGGAGGCAACCAAGAGACCCAGTACTTC.

The rearrangement joins TRBV19 to TRBJ2-5; D unresolved. The V gene's germline CDR1 is LNHDA and CDR2 SQIVND (reference sequence). The CDR3 consists of 12 residues. V was cut by 0 bases and J by 4 bases, with 3 bases left in between. DNA for the CDR3: TGTGCCAGTAGTATAGATAGAGAGACCCAGTACTTC. Amino acids: CASSIDRETQYF.

CDR3 sequence: CASSKAPPGRDNEQFF. The CDR3 DNA sequence: TGTGCCAGCAGCAAAGCGCCGCCAGGGAGGGACAATGAGCAGTTCTTC. The chain links TRBV21-1 to TRBJ2-1; the table's D call, TRBD2, has no DNA check behind it. TRBV21-1 is a documented pseudogene. The CDR3 length is 16 residues.

This chain connects TRBV20-1 to TRBJ2-1; 9 positions match TRBD1. CDR1 DFQATT and CDR2 SNEGSKA come from the germline V gene (reference sequence). The ends lost 0 bases at V and 8 bases at J; junction bases unmatched: 5. The CDR3 is 14 amino acids. The CDR3 loop reads CSARDRTGGDEQFF. DNA for the CDR3: TGCAGTGCTAGAGATCGTACAGGGGGCGATGAGCAGTTCTTC.

This clonotype was counted only a few times. The gene calls are TRBV18 and TRBJ2-5; possible D gene TRBD2, 6 bases. Trimming shortened V by 4 bases and J by 2 bases, and 11 bases separated the two germline ends. This CDR3 is 14 amino acids long. CDR1 and CDR2 from the germline V gene are KGHSH and LQKENI. The DNA of the CDR3 is TGTGCCAGCTCACGTGGGGGGACTCAAGAGACCCAGTACTTC. It codes for CASSRGGTQETQYF.